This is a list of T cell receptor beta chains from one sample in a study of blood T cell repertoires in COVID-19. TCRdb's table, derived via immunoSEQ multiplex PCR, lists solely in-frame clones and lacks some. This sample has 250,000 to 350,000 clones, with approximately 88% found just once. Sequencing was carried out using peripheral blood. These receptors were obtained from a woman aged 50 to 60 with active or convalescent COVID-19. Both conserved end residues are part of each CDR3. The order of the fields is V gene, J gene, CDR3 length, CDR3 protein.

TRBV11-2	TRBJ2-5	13	CASSQGPGETQYF
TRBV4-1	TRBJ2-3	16	CASSQDWGGGEYTQYF
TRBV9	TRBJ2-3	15	CASSPRGDSTDTQYF
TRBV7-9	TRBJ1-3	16	CASSLMDWGSGNTIYF
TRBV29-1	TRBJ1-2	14	CSVGPGGGGEGYTF
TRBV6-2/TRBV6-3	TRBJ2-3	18	CASSLTSGGAFFEDTQYF
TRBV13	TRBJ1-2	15	CASTHRGKALGGYTF
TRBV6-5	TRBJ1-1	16	CASSYGTGAPNTEAFF
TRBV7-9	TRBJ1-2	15	CASTGGGAANYGYTF
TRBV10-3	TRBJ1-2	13	CAITGTGGVGYTF
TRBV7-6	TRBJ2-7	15	CASSPGTGGTYEQYF
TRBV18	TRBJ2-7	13	CASSPGTSYEQYF
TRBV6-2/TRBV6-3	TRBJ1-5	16	CASSYSGQGRNQPQHF
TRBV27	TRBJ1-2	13	CASRGTGNYGYTF
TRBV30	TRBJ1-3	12	CAWSVGGNTIYF
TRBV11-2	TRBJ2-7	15	CASSLGTGGTYEQYF
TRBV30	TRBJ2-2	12	CAWKTGYRELFF
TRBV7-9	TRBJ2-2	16	CASSLLGTGDTGELFF
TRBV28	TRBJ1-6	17	CASSPRDRGSYNSPLHF
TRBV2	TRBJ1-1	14	CASSLARAYTEAFF
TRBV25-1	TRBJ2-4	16	CASSEATGARGNIQYF
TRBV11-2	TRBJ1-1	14	CASSLGGGNTEAFF
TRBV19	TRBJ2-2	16	CASSIEANANTGELFF
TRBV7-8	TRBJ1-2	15	CASSLELRRDGGYTF
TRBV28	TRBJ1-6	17	CASSFGGESSYNSPLHF
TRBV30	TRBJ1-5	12	CAWSDRDQPQHF
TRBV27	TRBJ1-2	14	CASSLGQGTYGYTF
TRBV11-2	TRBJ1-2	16	CASSSLGQRANYGYTF
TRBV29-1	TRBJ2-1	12	CSVEDWGGEQFF
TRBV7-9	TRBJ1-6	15	CASSSSGPRRSPLHF
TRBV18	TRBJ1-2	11	CASSGDSSFTF
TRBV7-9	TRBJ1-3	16	CASSLGDRSSGNTIYF
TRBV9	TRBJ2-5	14	CASSATGVRETQYF
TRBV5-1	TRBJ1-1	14	CASSRYGLGTEAFF
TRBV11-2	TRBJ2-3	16	CASRSLSGQSTDTQYF
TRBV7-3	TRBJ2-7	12	CASSFARHRQYF
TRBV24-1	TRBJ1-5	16	CATSDTGSPSNQPQHF
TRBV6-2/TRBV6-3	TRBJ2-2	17	CASSYSRLAGVPGELFF
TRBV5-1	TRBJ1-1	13	CASSLVGAREAFF
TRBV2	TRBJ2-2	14	CASSEPGSTGELFF
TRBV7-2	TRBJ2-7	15	CASSLTGGKNYEQYF
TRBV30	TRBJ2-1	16	CASPLAGGDSYNEQFF
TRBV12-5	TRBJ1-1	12	CASVYRGTEAFF
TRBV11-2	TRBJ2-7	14	CASSNRDRGYEQYF